A selection of T cell receptor beta chains follows, all from one sample in a study of blood T cell repertoires in COVID-19. Clones were sequenced by immunoSEQ multiplex PCR, and TCRdb holds only the in-frame ones, with some missing. This table holds about 110,000 clones, roughly 80% found once. The sequencing input was peripheral blood. These receptors were taken from a woman aged 55-75 years with acute or convalescent COVID-19. Both conserved end residues are part of each CDR3. Fields, in order: J gene, V gene, D gene, clone size, CDR3 DNA, CDR3 protein. The D gene is left open where the match is weak. Where a row states a size, it is once, few, many or the class of an expanded clone; other rows omit it.

j_call: TRBJ1-1; v_call: TRBV19; d_call: -; clone_size: -; cdr3_nt: TGTGCCAGTAGTATCGGGATTGGGAGGGATGAAGCTTTCTTT; cdr3_aa: CASSIGIGRDEAFF
j_call: TRBJ1-1; v_call: TRBV6-6; d_call: TRBD1; clone_size: many; cdr3_nt: TGTGCCAGCAATACACAGGGGGCGACTGAAGCTTTCTTT; cdr3_aa: CASNTQGATEAFF
j_call: TRBJ2-3; v_call: TRBV5-5; d_call: TRBD2; clone_size: -; cdr3_nt: TGTGCCAGCAGCTTGGAAGGTAGCGGGCCCGGGGATACGCAGTATTTT; cdr3_aa: CASSLEGSGPGDTQYF
j_call: TRBJ1-5; v_call: TRBV28; d_call: TRBD1; clone_size: -; cdr3_nt: TGTGCCAGCAGTTTAGAGGACAGGGGGGGCCAGCCCCAGCATTTT; cdr3_aa: CASSLEDRGGQPQHF
j_call: TRBJ1-2; v_call: TRBV11-3; d_call: TRBD1; clone_size: -; cdr3_nt: TGTGCCAGCAGCACCCGGACAGGGGCAGATTTAAGCTATGGCTACACCTTC; cdr3_aa: CASSTRTGADLSYGYTF
j_call: TRBJ2-3; v_call: TRBV5-1; d_call: TRBD2; clone_size: -; cdr3_nt: TGCGCCAGCAGCCGAGGGACTAGCGGGGTGGGAAGCACAGATACGCAGTATTTT; cdr3_aa: CASSRGTSGVGSTDTQYF
j_call: TRBJ1-1; v_call: TRBV2; d_call: TRBD1; clone_size: -; cdr3_nt: TGTGTCAGGGAGGGACAGGAGTACACTGAAGCTTTCTTT; cdr3_aa: CVREGQEYTEAFF
j_call: TRBJ1-3; v_call: TRBV28; d_call: -; clone_size: -; cdr3_nt: TGTGCCAGCATCGGGGGGTTGGTTTCTGGAAACACCATATATTTT; cdr3_aa: CASIGGLVSGNTIYF
j_call: TRBJ2-1; v_call: TRBV5-6; d_call: TRBD1; clone_size: -; cdr3_nt: TGTGCCAGCAGCTTGGTCCGGGACAGGTACAATGAGCAGTTCTTC; cdr3_aa: CASSLVRDRYNEQFF
j_call: TRBJ2-7; v_call: TRBV9; d_call: TRBD2; clone_size: -; cdr3_nt: TGTGCCAGCACCGCTCGTCAGACTAGCGGGAGGGTATATCCTACGGAGCAGTACTTC; cdr3_aa: CASTARQTSGRVYPTEQYF
j_call: TRBJ2-7; v_call: TRBV20-1; d_call: TRBD2; clone_size: -; cdr3_nt: TGCAGTGCTAGTAGCCCGGGACTAGGCCATTCAAACTACGAGCAGTACTTC; cdr3_aa: CSASSPGLGHSNYEQYF
j_call: TRBJ2-5; v_call: TRBV19; d_call: -; clone_size: -; cdr3_nt: TGTGCCAGTAGTTTAAGCGGGACAACGAAAGAGACCCAGTACTTC; cdr3_aa: CASSLSGTTKETQYF
j_call: TRBJ1-1; v_call: TRBV27; d_call: -; clone_size: -; cdr3_nt: TGTGCCAGCAGTCCCGGGCGGATAAGGGGCACTGAAGCTTTCTTT; cdr3_aa: CASSPGRIRGTEAFF
j_call: TRBJ1-1; v_call: TRBV10-3; d_call: -; clone_size: -; cdr3_nt: TGTGCCTCCTGGACGGGGAGGAACACTGAAGCTTTCTTT; cdr3_aa: CASWTGRNTEAFF
j_call: TRBJ2-2; v_call: TRBV18; d_call: TRBD1; clone_size: -; cdr3_nt: TGTGCCAGCTCTCCGGACAGGGGGCTCAACGGGGAGCTGTTTTTT; cdr3_aa: CASSPDRGLNGELFF
j_call: TRBJ2-5; v_call: TRBV2; d_call: -; clone_size: -; cdr3_nt: TGTGCCAGCAGTGAGATGCGGCAAGAGACCCAGTACTTC; cdr3_aa: CASSEMRQETQYF
j_call: TRBJ2-2; v_call: TRBV7-6; d_call: -; clone_size: -; cdr3_nt: TGTGCCAGCAGACAACCCCCCGGGGAGCTGTTTTTT; cdr3_aa: CASRQPPGELFF
j_call: TRBJ1-1; v_call: TRBV18; d_call: -; clone_size: -; cdr3_nt: TGTGCCAGCTCACCAGGCCTAGGCAGAGATAACACTGAAGCTTTCTTT; cdr3_aa: CASSPGLGRDNTEAFF
j_call: TRBJ1-3; v_call: TRBV2; d_call: -; clone_size: -; cdr3_nt: TGTGCCAGCCAGCAAGGGGGAATCAACACCATATATTTT; cdr3_aa: CASQQGGINTIYF
j_call: TRBJ1-1; v_call: TRBV30; d_call: TRBD1; clone_size: -; cdr3_nt: TGTGCCTGGGCCCATTCCAGGGGGCAGACGAACACTGAAGCTTTCTTT; cdr3_aa: CAWAHSRGQTNTEAFF
j_call: TRBJ1-1; v_call: TRBV5-8; d_call: TRBD1; clone_size: -; cdr3_nt: TGTGCCAGCAGCTTGGAAGGGGGACAGGGAGGTTCTGAAGCTTTCTTT; cdr3_aa: CASSLEGGQGGSEAFF
j_call: TRBJ2-7; v_call: TRBV10-2; d_call: -; clone_size: -; cdr3_nt: TGCGCCAGCAGCCTAGCTACCGAGCAGTACTTC; cdr3_aa: CASSLATEQYF
j_call: TRBJ2-1; v_call: TRBV7-2; d_call: TRBD1; clone_size: -; cdr3_nt: TGTGCCAGCAGCTTAGCCGGGACAGGGTTCGACAATGAGCAGTTCTTC; cdr3_aa: CASSLAGTGFDNEQFF
j_call: TRBJ2-5; v_call: TRBV27; d_call: TRBD1; clone_size: once; cdr3_nt: TGTGCCAGCAGTTTAGAGGGGGACAGTTCTCAAGAGACCCAGTACTTC; cdr3_aa: CASSLEGDSSQETQYF
j_call: TRBJ2-7; v_call: TRBV18; d_call: TRBD2; clone_size: -; cdr3_nt: TGTGCCTCCCGGGGAGCGGGGAACGAGCAGTACTTC; cdr3_aa: CASRGAGNEQYF
j_call: TRBJ1-2; v_call: TRBV5-1; d_call: TRBD1; clone_size: -; cdr3_nt: TGCGCCAGCAGCCCAGGGACAGCTCATGGCTACACCTTC; cdr3_aa: CASSPGTAHGYTF
j_call: TRBJ1-3; v_call: TRBV2; d_call: TRBD1; clone_size: -; cdr3_nt: TGTGCCAGCAGTGGACAGGGCCGAGGAAACACCATATATTTT; cdr3_aa: CASSGQGRGNTIYF
j_call: TRBJ2-7; v_call: TRBV19; d_call: -; clone_size: -; cdr3_nt: TGTGCCAGTAGTATAGGGACAGAATACGAGCAGTACTTC; cdr3_aa: CASSIGTEYEQYF
j_call: TRBJ2-7; v_call: TRBV7-6; d_call: TRBD1; clone_size: -; cdr3_nt: TGTGCCAGCAGCCCCGGACAGGGTGACGAGCAGTACTTC; cdr3_aa: CASSPGQGDEQYF
j_call: TRBJ1-4; v_call: TRBV6-5; d_call: -; clone_size: -; cdr3_nt: TGTGCCAGCAGTTCGGCTGTTAAGGGGAATGAAAAACTGTTTTTT; cdr3_aa: CASSSAVKGNEKLFF
j_call: TRBJ1-2; v_call: TRBV7-2; d_call: TRBD1; clone_size: few; cdr3_nt: TGTGCCAGCAGCCCTGCGGGACAGGGGCACCGAATCTATGGCTACACCTTC; cdr3_aa: CASSPAGQGHRIYGYTF
j_call: TRBJ2-2; v_call: TRBV7-6; d_call: TRBD2; clone_size: -; cdr3_nt: TGTGCCAGCAGCTCCGCCGGGGTAGCGGGGGTTCCCACCGGGGAGCTGTTTTTT; cdr3_aa: CASSSAGVAGVPTGELFF
j_call: TRBJ2-7; v_call: TRBV28; d_call: TRBD2; clone_size: many; cdr3_nt: TGTGCCAGCAGTGGCGCGGCGGGAGGAATCTACGAGCAGTACTTC; cdr3_aa: CASSGAAGGIYEQYF
j_call: TRBJ1-4; v_call: TRBV27; d_call: -; clone_size: few; cdr3_nt: TGTGCCAGCAGTTTGGGCGGACAAAATGAAAAACTGTTTTTT; cdr3_aa: CASSLGGQNEKLFF
j_call: TRBJ2-1; v_call: TRBV3-1/TRBV3-2; d_call: -; clone_size: -; cdr3_nt: TGTGCCAGCAGCTCCAGACAGGACTCCTACAATGAGCAGTTCTTC; cdr3_aa: CASSSRQDSYNEQFF
j_call: TRBJ1-2; v_call: TRBV7-9; d_call: -; clone_size: -; cdr3_nt: TGTGCCAGCAGCTTAGGGAGTTTATTAGGTGGCTACACCTTC; cdr3_aa: CASSLGSLLGGYTF
j_call: TRBJ2-7; v_call: TRBV12-3/TRBV12-4; d_call: TRBD1; clone_size: -; cdr3_nt: TGTGCCAGCAGCTCACAGGGGGGCCACGAGCAGTACTTC; cdr3_aa: CASSSQGGHEQYF
j_call: TRBJ2-2; v_call: TRBV24-1; d_call: TRBD2; clone_size: -; cdr3_nt: TGTGCCACCAGTGATTTAGGGACTAGAGGTACCGGGGAGCTGTTTTTT; cdr3_aa: CATSDLGTRGTGELFF
j_call: TRBJ2-6; v_call: TRBV27; d_call: -; clone_size: medium-sized; cdr3_nt: TGTGCCAGCAGTTTAATCCCGGGGTCGGGGGCCAACGTCCTGACTTTC; cdr3_aa: CASSLIPGSGANVLTF
j_call: TRBJ1-6; v_call: TRBV5-1; d_call: -; clone_size: -; cdr3_nt: TGCGCCAGCAGCCGCCTACCGCAGTCGGGAGTTTCACCCCTCCACTTT; cdr3_aa: CASSRLPQSGVSPLHF
j_call: TRBJ1-2; v_call: TRBV6-5; d_call: -; clone_size: -; cdr3_nt: TGTGCCAGCAGTACCCGGGTCCCCCTTTTTGGCTACACCTTC; cdr3_aa: CASSTRVPLFGYTF
j_call: TRBJ1-1; v_call: TRBV9; d_call: -; clone_size: few; cdr3_nt: TGTGCCAGCAGCCCCGCGGGGAGGGTGTTGGCTAACACTGAAGCTTTCTTT; cdr3_aa: CASSPAGRVLANTEAFF
j_call: TRBJ2-1; v_call: TRBV2; d_call: -; clone_size: -; cdr3_nt: TGTGCCTGTAGGGAGAGCTCCTACAATGAGCAGTTCTTC; cdr3_aa: CACRESSYNEQFF
j_call: TRBJ1-1; v_call: TRBV18; d_call: -; clone_size: -; cdr3_nt: TGTGCCAGCACGACGGGGAACTCTGAAGCTTTCTTT; cdr3_aa: CASTTGNSEAFF
j_call: TRBJ2-1; v_call: TRBV24-1; d_call: TRBD2; clone_size: -; cdr3_nt: TGTGCCACCAGTTTAACCGGGGGGAGGGCCCAAGAGCAGTTCTTC; cdr3_aa: CATSLTGGRAQEQFF
j_call: TRBJ2-2; v_call: TRBV28; d_call: -; clone_size: -; cdr3_nt: TGTGCCAGCAGTTCCTCTTTACGGCAGGGAAGACTGTCCGGGGAGCTGTTTTTT; cdr3_aa: CASSSSLRQGRLSGELFF
j_call: TRBJ1-1; v_call: TRBV19; d_call: -; clone_size: -; cdr3_nt: TGTGCCAGTAGTATGGCAAAGAACACTGAAGCTTTCTTT; cdr3_aa: CASSMAKNTEAFF
j_call: TRBJ2-5; v_call: TRBV29-1; d_call: -; clone_size: -; cdr3_nt: TGCAGCGTTGAGGCGGGGGCGAGCCAAGAGACCCAGTACTTC; cdr3_aa: CSVEAGASQETQYF
j_call: TRBJ2-7; v_call: TRBV15; d_call: -; clone_size: -; cdr3_nt: TGTGCCACCAGCAGAGATAAGGGGCACGAGCAGTACTTC; cdr3_aa: CATSRDKGHEQYF
j_call: TRBJ2-1; v_call: TRBV11-3; d_call: -; clone_size: -; cdr3_nt: TGTGCCAGCAGCTCCGGACTAAGCTCCTACAATGAGCAGTTCTTC; cdr3_aa: CASSSGLSSYNEQFF
j_call: TRBJ1-1; v_call: TRBV20-1; d_call: -; clone_size: -; cdr3_nt: TGCAGTGCTAGAGGAGACACTGAAGCTTTCTTT; cdr3_aa: CSARGDTEAFF
j_call: TRBJ2-5; v_call: TRBV5-4; d_call: -; clone_size: -; cdr3_nt: TGTGCCAGCAGCTTGGCCGGCGTTCCCGGGGATCACTTC; cdr3_aa: CASSLAGVPGDHF
j_call: TRBJ1-6; v_call: TRBV6-6; d_call: -; clone_size: -; cdr3_nt: TGTGCCAGCAGTCGCACCGGGGAGGGCACCCTCCACTTT; cdr3_aa: CASSRTGEGTLHF
j_call: TRBJ1-1; v_call: TRBV3-1/TRBV3-2; d_call: -; clone_size: once; cdr3_nt: TGTGCCAGCAGCCCGGGACTTGAGAACACTGAAGCTTTCTTT; cdr3_aa: CASSPGLENTEAFF